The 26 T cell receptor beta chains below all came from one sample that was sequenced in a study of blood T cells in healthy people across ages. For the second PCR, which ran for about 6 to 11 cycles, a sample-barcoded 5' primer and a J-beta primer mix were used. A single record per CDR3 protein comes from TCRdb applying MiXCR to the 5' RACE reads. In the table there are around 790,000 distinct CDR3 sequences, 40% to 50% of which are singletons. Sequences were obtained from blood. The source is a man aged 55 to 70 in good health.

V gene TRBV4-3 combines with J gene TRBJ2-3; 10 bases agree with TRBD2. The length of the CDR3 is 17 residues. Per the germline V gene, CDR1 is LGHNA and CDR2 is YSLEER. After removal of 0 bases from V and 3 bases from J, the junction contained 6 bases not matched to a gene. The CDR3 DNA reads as TGCGCCAGCAGCCAAGAACCTAGCGGGGGAGCGACAGATACGCAGTATTTT. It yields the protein CASSQEPSGGATDTQYF.

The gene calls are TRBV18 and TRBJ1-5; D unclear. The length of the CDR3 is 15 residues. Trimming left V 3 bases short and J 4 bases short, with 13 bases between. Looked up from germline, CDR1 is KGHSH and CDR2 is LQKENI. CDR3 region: CASSPSRTENQPQHF. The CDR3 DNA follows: TGTGCCAGCTCACCGTCCCGGACGGAAAATCAGCCCCAGCATTTT.

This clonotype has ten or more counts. For the CDR3, the DNA is TGTGCCACCAATGGGCCGGGACAGGGGTATGGCTACACCTTC. Protein sequence: CATNGPGQGYGYTF. The chain combines TRBV28 with TRBJ1-2, with 10 bases aligning to TRBD1. After removal of 10 bases from V and 5 bases from J, the junction contained 10 bases not matched to a gene. The CDR3 has 14 residues. Germline V gives CDR1 MDHEN, CDR2 SYDVKM.

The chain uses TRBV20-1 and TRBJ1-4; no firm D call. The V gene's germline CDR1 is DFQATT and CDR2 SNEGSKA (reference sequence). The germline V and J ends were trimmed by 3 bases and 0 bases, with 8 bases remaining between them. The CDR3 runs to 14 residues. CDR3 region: CSARVGTTNEKLFF. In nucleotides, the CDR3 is TGCAGTGCTAGGGTCGGAACAACTAATGAAAAACTGTTTTTT.

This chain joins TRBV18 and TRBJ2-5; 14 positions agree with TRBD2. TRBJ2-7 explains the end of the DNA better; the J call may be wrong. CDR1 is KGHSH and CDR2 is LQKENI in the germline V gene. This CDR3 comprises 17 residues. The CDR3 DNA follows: TGTGCCAGCTCTCCCGGGACTAGCGGGGGAGGTACCTACGAGCAGTACTTC. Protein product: CASSPGTSGGGTYEQYF.

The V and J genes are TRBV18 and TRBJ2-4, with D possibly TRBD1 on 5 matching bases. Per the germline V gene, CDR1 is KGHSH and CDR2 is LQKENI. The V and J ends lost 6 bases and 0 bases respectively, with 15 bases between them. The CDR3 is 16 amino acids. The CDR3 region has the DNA TGTGCCAGCTCTACTGTAAGGGGCCCAGCCAAAAACATTCAGTACTTC. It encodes CASSTVRGPAKNIQYF.

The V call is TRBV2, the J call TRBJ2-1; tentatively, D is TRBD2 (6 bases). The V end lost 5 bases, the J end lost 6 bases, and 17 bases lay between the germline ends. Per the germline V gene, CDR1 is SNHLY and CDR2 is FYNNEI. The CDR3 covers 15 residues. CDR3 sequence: CASSYMNRDSNEQFF. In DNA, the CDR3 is TGTGCCAGCAGTTACATGAACCGGGACTCCAATGAGCAGTTCTTC.

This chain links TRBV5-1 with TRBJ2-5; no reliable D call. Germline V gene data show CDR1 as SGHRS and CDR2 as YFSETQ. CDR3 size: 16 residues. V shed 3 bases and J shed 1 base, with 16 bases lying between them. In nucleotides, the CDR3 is TGCGCCAGCAGCTGGGGTGAGGTTCCGGGCCAAGAGACCCAGTACTTC. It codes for CASSWGEVPGQETQYF.

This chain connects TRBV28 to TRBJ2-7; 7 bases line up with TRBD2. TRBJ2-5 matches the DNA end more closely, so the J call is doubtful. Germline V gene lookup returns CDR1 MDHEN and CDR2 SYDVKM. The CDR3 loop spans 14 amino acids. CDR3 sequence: CASTTTGLGETQYF. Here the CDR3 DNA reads TGTGCCAGCACTACCACAGGACTAGGAGAGACCCAGTACTTC.

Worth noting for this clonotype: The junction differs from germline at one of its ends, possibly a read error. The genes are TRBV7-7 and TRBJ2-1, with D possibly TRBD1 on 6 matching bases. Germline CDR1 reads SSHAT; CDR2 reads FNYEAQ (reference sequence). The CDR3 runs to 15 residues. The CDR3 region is CASSPRLQGRGEQFF. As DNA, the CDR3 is TGTGCTAGCAGCCCACGGTTACAGGGTCGGGGTGAGCAGTTCTTC.

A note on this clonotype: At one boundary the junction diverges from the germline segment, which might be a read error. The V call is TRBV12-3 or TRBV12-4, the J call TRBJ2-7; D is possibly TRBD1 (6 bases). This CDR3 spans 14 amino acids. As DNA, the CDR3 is TGTGCCAGCAGTTTAGGGGACAACTCCTACGAGCGGTACTTC. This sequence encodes CASSLGDNSYERYF.

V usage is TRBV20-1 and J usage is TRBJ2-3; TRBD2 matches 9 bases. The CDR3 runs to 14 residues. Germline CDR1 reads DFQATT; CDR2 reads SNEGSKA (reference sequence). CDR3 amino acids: CIIGTSHATDTQYF. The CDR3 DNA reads TGCATAATCGGGACTAGCCATGCCACAGATACGCAGTATTTT.

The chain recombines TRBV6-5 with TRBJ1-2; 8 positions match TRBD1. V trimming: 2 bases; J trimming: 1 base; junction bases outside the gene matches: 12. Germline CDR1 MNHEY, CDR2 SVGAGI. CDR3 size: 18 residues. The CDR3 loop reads CASSYRQGANGFNYGYTF. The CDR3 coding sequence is TGTGCCAGCAGTTACAGGCAGGGGGCCAACGGGTTTAACTATGGCTACACCTTC.

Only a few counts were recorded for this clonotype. In DNA, the CDR3 is TGTGCCAGCAGTTCGCAACACATTGCCTTTAAGCAGTACTTC. This sequence encodes CASSSQHIAFKQYF. The V call is TRBV12-3 or TRBV12-4, the J call TRBJ2-7; D gene uncertain. Between the trimmed V and J ends, which lost 4 bases and 8 bases, there was a span of 18 bases. The CDR3 has 14 amino acids.

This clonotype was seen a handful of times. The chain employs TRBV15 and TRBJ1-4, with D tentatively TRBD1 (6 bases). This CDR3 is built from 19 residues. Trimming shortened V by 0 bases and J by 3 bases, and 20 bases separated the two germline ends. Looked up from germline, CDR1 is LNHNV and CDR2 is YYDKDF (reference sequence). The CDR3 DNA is TGTGCCACCAGCAGAGATCGAGGGGGAGTGGCTGGATCTAATGAAAAACTGTTTTTT. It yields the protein CATSRDRGGVAGSNEKLFF.

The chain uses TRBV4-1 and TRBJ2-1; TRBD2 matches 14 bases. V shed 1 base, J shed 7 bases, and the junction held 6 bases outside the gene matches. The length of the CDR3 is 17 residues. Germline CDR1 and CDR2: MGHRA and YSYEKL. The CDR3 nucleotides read TGCGCCAGCAGCCAAGTTACCGGGACTAGCGGGGGAAATGAGCAGTTCTTC. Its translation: CASSQVTGTSGGNEQFF.

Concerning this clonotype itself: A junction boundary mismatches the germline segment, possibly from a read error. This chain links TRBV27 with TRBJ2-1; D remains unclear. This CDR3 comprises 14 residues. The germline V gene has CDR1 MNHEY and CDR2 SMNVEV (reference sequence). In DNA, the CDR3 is TGTACCAGCAATGGAATGGGGAAGCACAATGAGCAGTTCTTC. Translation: CTSNGMGKHNEQFF.

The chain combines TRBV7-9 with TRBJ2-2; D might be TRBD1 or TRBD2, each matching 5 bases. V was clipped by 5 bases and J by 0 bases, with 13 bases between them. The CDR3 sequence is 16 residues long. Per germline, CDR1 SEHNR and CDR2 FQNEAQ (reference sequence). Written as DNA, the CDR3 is TGTGCCAGCAGCCTCCCGGGACCGTCGAACACCGGGGAGCTGTTTTTT. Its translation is CASSLPGPSNTGELFF.

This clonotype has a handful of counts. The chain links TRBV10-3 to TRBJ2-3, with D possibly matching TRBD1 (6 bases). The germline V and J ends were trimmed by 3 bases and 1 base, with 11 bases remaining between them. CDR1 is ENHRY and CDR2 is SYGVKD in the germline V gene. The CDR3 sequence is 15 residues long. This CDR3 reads CAISDPGQRTDTQYF. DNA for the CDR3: TGTGCCATCAGTGATCCGGGACAACGCACAGATACGCAGTATTTT.

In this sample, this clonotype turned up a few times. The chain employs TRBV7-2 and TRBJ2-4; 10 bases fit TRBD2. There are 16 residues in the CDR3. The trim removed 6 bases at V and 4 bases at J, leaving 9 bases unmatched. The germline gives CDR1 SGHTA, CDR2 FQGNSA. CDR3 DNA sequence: TGTGCCAGCAGTTCAACTAGCGGGGCTTCAAAAAACATTCAGTACTTC. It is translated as CASSSTSGASKNIQYF.

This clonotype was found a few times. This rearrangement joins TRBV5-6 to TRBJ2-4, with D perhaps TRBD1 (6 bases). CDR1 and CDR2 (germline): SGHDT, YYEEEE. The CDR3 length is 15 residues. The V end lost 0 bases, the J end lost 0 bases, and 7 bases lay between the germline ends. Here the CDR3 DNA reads TGTGCCAGCAGCTTGGAGGGGGTAGCCAAAAACATTCAGTACTTC. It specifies CASSLEGVAKNIQYF. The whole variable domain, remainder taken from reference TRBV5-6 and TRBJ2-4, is DAGVTQSPTHLIKTRGQQVTLRCSPKSGHDTVSWYQQALGQGPQFIFQYYEEEERQRGNFPDRFSGHQFPNYSSELNVNALLLGDSALYLCASSLEGVAKNIQYFGAGTRLSVL.

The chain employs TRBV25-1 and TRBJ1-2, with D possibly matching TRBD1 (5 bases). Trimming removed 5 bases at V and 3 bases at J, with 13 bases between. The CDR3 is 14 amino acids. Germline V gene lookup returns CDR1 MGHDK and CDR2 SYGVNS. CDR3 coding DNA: TGTGCCAGCAGTAAATCGGGGGTTCACTATGGCTACACCTTC. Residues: CASSKSGVHYGYTF.

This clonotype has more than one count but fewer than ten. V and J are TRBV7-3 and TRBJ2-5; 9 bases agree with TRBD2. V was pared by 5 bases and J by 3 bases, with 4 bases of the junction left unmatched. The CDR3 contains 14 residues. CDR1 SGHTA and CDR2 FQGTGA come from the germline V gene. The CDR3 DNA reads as TGTGCCAGCAGCGCTAGCGGGGCTGAAGAGACCCAGTACTTC. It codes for CASSASGAEETQYF.

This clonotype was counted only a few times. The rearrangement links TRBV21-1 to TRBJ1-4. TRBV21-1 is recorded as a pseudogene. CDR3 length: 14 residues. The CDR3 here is CASSKTLQLEKLFF. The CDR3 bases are TGTGCCAGCAGCAAAACCCTCCAGCTGGAAAAACTGTTTTTT.

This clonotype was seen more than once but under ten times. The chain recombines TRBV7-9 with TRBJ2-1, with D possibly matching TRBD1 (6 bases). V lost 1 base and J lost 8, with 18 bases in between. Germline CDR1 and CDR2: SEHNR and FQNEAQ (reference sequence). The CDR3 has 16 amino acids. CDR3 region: CASSLDPTGWLDEQFF. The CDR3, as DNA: TGTGCCAGCAGCTTAGACCCCACAGGGTGGTTGGATGAGCAGTTCTTC.

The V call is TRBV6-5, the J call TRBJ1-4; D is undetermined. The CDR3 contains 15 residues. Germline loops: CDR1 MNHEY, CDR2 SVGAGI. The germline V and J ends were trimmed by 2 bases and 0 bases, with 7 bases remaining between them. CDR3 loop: CASSYDPTTNEKLFF. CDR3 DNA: TGTGCCAGCAGTTACGACCCAACAACTAATGAAAAACTGTTTTTT.